This T cell receptor beta chain comes out of a study of cytomegalovirus exposure and HLA in healthy donors. Whole-study findings and limits: The availability of immune exposure information extended only to CMV serostatus.

Germline assignment: CDR1 SGHNT and CDR2 YYREEE (reference sequence). The CDR3 covers 13 residues. Trimming stripped 7 bases from V and 1 base from J, with 12 bases between. Primers for the PCR totalled 60 Vbeta and 13 Jbeta. Profiled with immunoSEQ multiplex PCR; TCRdb holds only in-frame clones, not every one. The sample contains some 97,000 clones, around 82% of which appear only once. Regarding this clone: The target antigen is unknown.

The TCR was taken from a woman aged 50 to 65 in good health and CMV-seropositive. Sequencing used PBMCs. The genes are TRBV5-4 and TRBJ2-7, with D maybe TRBD1 (6 bases). The CDR3 sequence: CASGHRESYEQYF. In DNA, the CDR3 is TGTGCCAGCGGACACAGGGAGTCCTACGAGCAGTACTTC.